One sample yielded the 30 T cell receptor beta chains listed below, sequenced in a study of T-cell memory formation after mild COVID-19. One entry per CDR3 protein, called by TCRdb with MiXCR from the 5' RACE reads. The table includes 250,000 to 400,000 distinct CDR3 sequences, 14% detected once. Sequenced material: PBMCs or a T cell subset sorted from them (not recorded which). The receptors were gathered from a man between 18 and 29 years old who had mild COVID-19 (a few samples of this study predate the infection). Cell type and time point are not known.

This clonotype was seen repeatedly, ten times or more. The V call is TRBV6-2 or TRBV6-3, the J call TRBJ1-4; the D gene is possibly TRBD1 (6 bases). Looked up from germline, CDR1 is MNHEY and CDR2 is SVGEGT. This CDR3 is built from 16 residues. Trimming left V 5 bases short and J 7 bases short, with 20 bases between. The CDR3: CASSPRRRTAPEKLFF. The CDR3 nucleotides are TGTGCCAGCAGTCCAAGACGTCGGACAGCACCTGAAAAACTGTTTTTT.

The chain carries TRBV7-9 and TRBJ2-7; D may match TRBD1 or TRBD2 (5 bases each). Germline CDR1 is SEHNR and CDR2 is FQNEAQ (reference sequence). Trimming shortened V by 4 bases and J by 3 bases, and 16 bases separated the two germline ends. The CDR3 extends over 15 amino acids. CDR3 loop: CASSSSPGTDYEQYV. CDR3 coding DNA: TGTGCCAGCAGCTCCTCGCCCGGGACCGACTACGAGCAGTACGTC.

In its sample, this clonotype was seen a few times. CDR3 loop: CATLSRDNKDTDTQYF. The CDR3 bases are TGTGCCACCCTTTCCCGGGACAACAAGGACACAGATACGCAGTATTTT. The genes are TRBV10-3 and TRBJ2-3; perhaps TRBD1 as D (6 bases). Trimming took off 10 bases at V and 2 bases at J, with 22 bases between the two ends. CDR3 length: 16 residues. From germline, CDR1 is ENHRY and CDR2 SYGVKD.

This sequence joins TRBV6-5 and TRBJ2-3; perhaps TRBD2 as D (6 bases). CDR3 size: 14 residues. Trimming removed 7 bases at V and 4 bases at J, with 15 bases between. In germline, CDR1 is MNHEY, CDR2 SVGAGI. The CDR3: CASNAPGLSDTQYF. For the CDR3, the DNA is TGTGCCAGCAATGCTCCGGGACTTTCAGATACGCAGTATTTT.

This clonotype has just a few counts. The CDR3 loop is CASSYRPGTGGEQYF. As DNA, the CDR3 is TGTGCCAGCAGTTACCGACCCGGGACAGGGGGAGAGCAGTACTTC. This chain uses TRBV6-5 with TRBJ2-7; 11 bases line up with TRBD1. The CDR3 length is 15 residues. The V and J ends lost 2 bases and 7 bases, in that order; junction bases with no gene match: 7. Germline V gene sequence: CDR1 MNHEY, CDR2 SVGAGI.

This clonotype was picked up one time. The chain is built from TRBV20-1 and TRBJ1-3; D unresolved. Germline loops: CDR1 DFQATT, CDR2 SNEGSKA (reference sequence). The CDR3 is 14 amino acids. The germline V and J ends were trimmed by 2 bases and 4 bases, with 12 bases remaining between them. The DNA of the CDR3 is TGCAGTGCTAGAACTACAAGCCCGGGAAACACCATATATTTT. This encodes CSARTTSPGNTIYF.

The chain couples TRBV2 to TRBJ2-1, with TRBD2 matching 12 bases. The germline V gene has CDR1 SNHLY and CDR2 FYNNEI. Unmatched junction bases numbered 8, after V lost 6 bases and J lost 8 bases. The CDR3 totals 15 residues. The DNA of the CDR3 is TGTGCCAGCAGGGGACTAGCGGGTGTGGGGGATGAGCAGTTCTTC. Encoded protein: CASRGLAGVGDEQFF.

This clonotype was counted many times. The genes are TRBV10-3 and TRBJ2-7; 8 bases match TRBD1. The CDR3 is made up of 16 amino acids. The J segment lost 3 bases and the V segment lost 0 bases, leaving 7 bases of the junction unmatched. Germline CDR1 and CDR2: ENHRY and SYGVKD. The CDR3 nucleotides are TGTGCCATCAGTGAGTCTGGCGGACAGGGTGGCTACGAGCAGTACTTC. Translating it yields CAISESGGQGGYEQYF.

This clonotype was counted ten times or more. The V call is TRBV7-2, the J call TRBJ2-2, with 11 bases matching TRBD1. V trimming: 5 bases; J trimming: 4 bases; junction bases outside the gene matches: 6. This CDR3 is 16 amino acids long. Germline lookup yields CDR1 SGHTA and CDR2 FQGNSA. The CDR3 loop reads CASSPRTGGPTGELFF. CDR3 in DNA: TGTGCCAGCAGCCCCCGGACAGGGGGCCCCACCGGGGAGCTGTTTTTT.

This clonotype has just one count. The rearrangement joins TRBV12-5 to TRBJ2-5, with 9 nucleotides matching TRBD1. CDR1 and CDR2 (germline): LGHNT, FRNRAP. This CDR3 has 14 amino acids. V dropped 6 bases and J dropped 3; count of bases not matched to a gene: 5. The CDR3 region has the DNA TGTGCTAGTGGACCGGGACAGGGAAAAGAGACCCAGTACTTC. Protein sequence: CASGPGQGKETQYF. The full variable domain, in which reference TRBV12-5 and TRBJ2-5 provide the parts outside the CDR3, is DARVTQTPRHKVTEMGQEVTMRCQPILGHNTVFWYRQTMMQGLELLAYFRNRAPLDDSGMPKDRFSAEMPDATLATLKIQPSEPRDSAVYFCASGPGQGKETQYFGPGTRLLVL.

The chain carries TRBV6-1 and TRBJ1-3; D is uncertain. CDR3 length equals 16 residues. Germline loops: CDR1 MNHNS, CDR2 SASEGT. The ends were cut back, 4 bases at V and 4 bases at J, with 17 bases in the middle. CDR3 nucleotides: TGTGCCAGCAGTGCGTTTTCTCGCGTAGACGGAAACACCATATATTTT. This translates into CASSAFSRVDGNTIYF.

This clonotype was observed at least ten times. The J gene is TRBJ1-2, the V gene TRBV5-1; 8 bases align to TRBD1. This CDR3 has 15 amino acids. Germline V CDR1 and CDR2: SGHRS, YFSETQ. After removal of 4 bases from V and 5 bases from J, the junction contained 10 bases not matched to a gene. CDR3 sequence reads: CASSPDRGAPYGYTF. The CDR3 DNA follows: TGCGCCAGCAGCCCCGACAGGGGCGCGCCTTATGGCTACACCTTC.

There are a few counts of this clonotype. The chain uses TRBV27 and TRBJ1-1, with D possibly TRBD1 on 5 matching bases. Germline assignment: CDR1 MNHEY and CDR2 SMNVEV (reference sequence). V was clipped by 4 bases and J by 4 bases, with 13 bases between them. The CDR3 is 14 residues long. The DNA for the CDR3 is TGTGCCAGCAGTTCGAGGCAGGGAACCACTGAAGCTTTCTTT. Its protein is CASSSRQGTTEAFF.

This clonotype was picked up a small number of times. The chain uses TRBV2 and TRBJ2-3; tentative D call: TRBD2 (5 bases). The CDR3 contains 14 residues. V lost 8 bases to trimming and J lost 0 bases, with 12 bases between them. Germline V gene sequence: CDR1 SNHLY, CDR2 FYNNEI. CDR3 protein: CASLRGTSTDTQYF. The CDR3 region has the DNA TGTGCCAGCTTACGGGGAACTAGCACAGATACGCAGTATTTT.

The gene calls are TRBV30 and TRBJ2-7; D possibly uses TRBD1 or TRBD2 (5 bases each). The CDR3 totals 14 residues. CDR1 and CDR2 (germline): GTSNPN, SVGIG (reference sequence). V was clipped by 4 bases and J by 2 bases, with 15 bases between them. The CDR3 nucleotides read TGTGCCTGGACCTCCCGGGACGGGACCTACGAGCAGTACTTC. This gives the protein CAWTSRDGTYEQYF. Together with reference TRBV30 and TRBJ2-7, the CDR3 gives the full variable domain: SQTIHQWPATLVQPVGSPLSLECTVEGTSNPNLYWYRQAAGRGLQLLFYSVGIGQISSEVPQNLSASRPQDRQFILSSKKLLLSDSGFYLCAWTSRDGTYEQYFGPGTRLTVT.

This chain links TRBV15 with TRBJ1-2, with D perhaps matching TRBD1 (5 bases). CDR3 length equals 14 residues. CDR1 and CDR2 (germline): LNHNV, YYDKDF (reference sequence). V shed 4 bases and J shed 5 bases, with 14 bases lying between them. The CDR3 bases are TGTGCCACCAGCATGCAGCGACAGTTATATGGCTACACCTTC. Residues: CATSMQRQLYGYTF.

This clonotype was detected a few times. This rearrangement joins TRBV20-1 to TRBJ1-5, with 8 bases aligning to TRBD1. CDR1 is DFQATT, CDR2 SNEGSKA, per germline (reference sequence). V was pared by 6 bases and J by 10 bases, with 11 bases of the junction left unmatched. The CDR3 consists of 13 residues. The CDR3 DNA reads TGCAGTGCCGAATCAGGGGGCACGGACCCCCAGCATTTT. Amino acid sequence: CSAESGGTDPQHF.

In this sample, this clonotype turned up a few times. This chain uses TRBV29-1 with TRBJ2-7, with D maybe TRBD1 (6 bases). Germline V CDR1 and CDR2: SQVTM, ANQGSEA. This CDR3 has 14 residues. V lost 6 bases to trimming and J lost 2 bases, with 17 bases between them. The CDR3: CSVEITGIPYEQYF. CDR3 in DNA: TGCAGCGTCGAGATTACAGGGATCCCCTACGAGCAGTACTTC.

The rearrangement uses TRBV10-3 and TRBJ2-7, with D perhaps matching TRBD1 (6 bases). This CDR3 has 14 amino acids. With 9 bases removed from V and 6 bases from J, the gap between germline ends came to 21 bases. From germline, CDR1 is ENHRY and CDR2 SYGVKD. CDR3 amino acids: CAMHSENRAGEQYV. The CDR3 DNA sequence: TGTGCCATGCATTCGGAAAACAGGGCTGGCGAGCAGTACGTC.

The J gene is TRBJ2-5, the V gene TRBV3-1; D possibly corresponds to TRBD2 (5 bases). Trimming stripped 2 bases from V and 3 bases from J, with 10 bases between. Per germline, CDR1 LGHDT and CDR2 YNNKEL (reference sequence). CDR3 length: 14 residues. CDR3 amino acids: CASSQRRSEETQYF. The CDR3 region has the DNA TGTGCCAGCAGCCAAAGGAGGTCAGAAGAGACCCAGTACTTC.

The sample holds a few counts of this clonotype. V and J are TRBV4-3 and TRBJ2-2; weak D call: TRBD2 (5 bases). The germline CDR1 and CDR2 sequences are LGHNA and YSLEER. Trimming cost V 0 bases and J 0 bases, with 14 bases left between them. The CDR3 runs 18 residues. The CDR3 DNA is TGCGCCAGCAGCCAAGAGGGAGATGGAGCGGCGAACACCGGGGAGCTGTTTTTT. Protein product: CASSQEGDGAANTGELFF.

The chain has TRBV30 and TRBJ2-7; TRBD1 might be the D (6 bases). Trimming left V 0 bases short and J 9 bases short, with 12 bases between. The CDR3 spans 12 residues. CDR1 and CDR2 from the germline V gene are GTSNPN and SVGIG (reference sequence). CDR3 DNA: TGTGCCTGGAGTGTACAAGGGGGTTGGCAGTACTTC. This translates into CAWSVQGGWQYF.

This clonotype was seen repeatedly, ten times or more. This chain uses TRBV20-1 with TRBJ2-1; no firm D call. V was pared by 6 bases and J by 5 bases, with 11 bases between. The CDR3 runs to 12 residues. Per the germline V gene, CDR1 is DFQATT and CDR2 is SNEGSKA (reference sequence). CDR3 DNA: TGCAGTGCCCCGCAGAACCACAATGAGCAGTTCTTC. Its protein product is CSAPQNHNEQFF.

This chain uses TRBV4-3 with TRBJ1-6; 8 bases fit TRBD1. Losses at the gene ends were 4 bases for V and 7 bases for J; bases not matched to a gene: 9. This CDR3 has 16 residues. Germline values: CDR1 LGHNA, CDR2 YSLEER. The CDR3 DNA follows: TGCGCCAGCAGCCCGCGACAGGGGTCCAGAAATTCACCCCTCCACTTT. It yields the protein CASSPRQGSRNSPLHF.

There are a few counts of this clonotype. The gene calls are TRBV7-9 and TRBJ2-5, with a possible D match to TRBD1 (6 bases). Germline loops: CDR1 SEHNR, CDR2 FQNEAQ (reference sequence). Between the trimmed V and J ends, which lost 1 base and 5 bases, there was a span of 11 bases. The CDR3 consists of 14 residues. CDR3 sequence reads: CASSLVNRVETQYF. CDR3 coding DNA: TGTGCCAGCAGCTTAGTAAACAGGGTGGAGACCCAGTACTTC.

DNA of the CDR3: TGTGCCAGCAGCTTGGGGCCGAATCCCCAAGAGACCCAGTACTTC. As protein: CASSLGPNPQETQYF. This sequence joins TRBV5-5 and TRBJ2-5; D remains ambiguous. V lost 0 bases, J lost 1 base, and 10 bases lay in between. The CDR3 covers 15 residues. The germline V gene has CDR1 SGHKS and CDR2 YYEKEE (reference sequence).

The chain combines TRBV27 with TRBJ2-5; D is perhaps TRBD1 (7 bases). Germline CDR1 MNHEY, CDR2 SMNVEV (reference sequence). CDR3 length: 15 residues. The V end lost 5 bases, the J end lost 5 bases, and 18 bases lay between the germline ends. In DNA, the CDR3 is TGTGCCAGCAGTACGCGACAGGGAGGAGTCGAGACCCAGTACTTC. This codes for CASSTRQGGVETQYF.

This clonotype was observed a few times. The J gene is TRBJ2-4, the V gene TRBV20-1; 7 bases line up with TRBD1. The CDR3 contains 14 residues. J was trimmed by 8 bases and V by 2 bases; bases with no gene match: 9. The V gene's germline CDR1 is DFQATT and CDR2 SNEGSKA (reference sequence). This CDR3 is CSARQQGTLYIQYF. CDR3 bases: TGCAGTGCTAGACAACAGGGGACCTTGTACATTCAGTACTTC.

As DNA, the CDR3 is TGTGCCATCAGCATGAGGACAGGGAAGAACACTGAAGCTTTCTTT. Translating gives CAISMRTGKNTEAFF. The chain uses TRBV10-3 and TRBJ1-1, with 8 positions matching TRBD1. V lost 6 bases to trimming and J lost 1 base; unmatched junction nucleotides: 7. Germline V gene sequence: CDR1 ENHRY, CDR2 SYGVKD. CDR3 size: 15 residues.

The rearrangement uses TRBV6-5 and TRBJ2-3, with 9 bases identical to TRBD2. The V gene end was trimmed by 5 bases and the J gene end by 2 bases; junction bases not matched to a gene: 5. Germline CDR1 and CDR2: MNHEY and SVGAGI. The CDR3 has 15 residues. The CDR3 sequence: CASSRAGGPTDTQYF. DNA for the CDR3: TGTGCCAGCAGTAGAGCGGGGGGCCCCACAGATACGCAGTATTTT.